This passage covers 21 T cell receptor beta chains from one sample sequenced in a study of blood T cell repertoires in COVID-19. TCRdb's table, derived via immunoSEQ multiplex PCR, lists solely in-frame clones and lacks some. The table lists more than 200,000 clones, more than 75% of them singletons. Sequenced input: PBMCs or T cells enriched from blood (not recorded which). These receptors originate from a woman between 50 and 59 years old who had recovered from COVID-19.

Only a few counts were recorded for this clone. The chain links TRBV7-9 to TRBJ2-1; D uncertain. Trimming removed 1 base from V and 3 bases from J, with 7 bases in between. The CDR3 is 14 amino acids. Germline lookup yields CDR1 SEHNR and CDR2 FQNEAQ (reference sequence). The CDR3 protein is CASSLVVSYNEQFF. In nucleotides, the CDR3 is TGTGCCAGCAGCTTAGTTGTTAGCTACAATGAGCAGTTCTTC.

This chain uses TRBV6-1 with TRBJ1-1; D is uncertain. This CDR3 region has 13 residues. V lost 3 bases to trimming and J lost 4 bases, with 9 bases between them. Germline loops: CDR1 MNHNS, CDR2 SASEGT. CDR3 coding DNA: TGTGCCAGCAGTGACGGGTCCCTCACTGAAGCTTTCTTT. Translating it yields CASSDGSLTEAFF.

This chain links TRBV6-4 with TRBJ2-3, with 7 bases lining up with TRBD1. The CDR3 sequence is 14 residues long. Germline trimming cut 5 bases from V and 1 base from J; bases unmatched to any gene: 3. Germline V gene sequence: CDR1 MRHNA, CDR2 SNTAGT. CDR3 residues: CASSLQGGTDTQYF. DNA for the CDR3: TGTGCCAGCAGTCTTCAGGGGGGCACAGATACGCAGTATTTT.

This chain links TRBV11-3 with TRBJ2-3, with a weak D call TRBD1 (5 bases). The CDR3 is 14 residues long. Germline CDR1 is SGHNT and CDR2 is YENEEA. The V and J ends lost 10 bases and 0 bases respectively, with 14 bases between them. CDR3 nucleotides: TGTGCCACCCGACGACAGTCTAGCACAGATACGCAGTATTTT. This gives the protein CATRRQSSTDTQYF.

The CDR3 reads CASSLVSPGGMAGELFF. CDR3 coding DNA: TGCGCCAGCAGCTTGGTTTCTCCGGGAGGAATGGCCGGGGAGCTGTTTTTT. The rearrangement uses TRBV5-1 and TRBJ2-2; 7 bases line up with TRBD2. The germline V gene encodes CDR1 SGHRS and CDR2 YFSETQ. Trimming took 0 bases from V and 6 from J; bases not matched to a gene: 11. This CDR3 has 17 residues.

The rearrangement links TRBV5-1 to TRBJ2-7; 7 bases are a match to TRBD2. The CDR3 has 15 amino acids. V shed 0 bases, J shed 2 bases, and the junction held 5 bases outside the gene matches. The germline CDR1 and CDR2 sequences are SGHRS and YFSETQ. In DNA, the CDR3 is TGCGCCAGCAGCTTGGGGATGCGGGAGCCCTACGAGCAGTACTTC. Translation gives CASSLGMREPYEQYF. The entire variable domain, with the rest obtained from reference TRBV5-1 and TRBJ2-7, is as follows: KAGVTQTPRYLIKTRGQQVTLSCSPISGHRSVSWYQQTPGQGLQFLFEYFSETQRNKGNFPGRFSGRQFSNSRSEMNVSTLELGDSALYLCASSLGMREPYEQYFGPGTRLTVT.

The chain recombines TRBV2 with TRBJ2-3; 9 positions agree with TRBD2. The CDR3 length is 14 residues. CDR1 and CDR2 (germline): SNHLY, FYNNEI. V lost 8 bases to trimming and J lost 8 bases; unmatched junction nucleotides: 11. The CDR3 region has the DNA TGTGCCAGCCGTAGTAGCGGGAGTTTGGTTACGCAGTATTTT. Protein product: CASRSSGSLVTQYF. Complete variable domain (other parts from reference TRBV2 and TRBJ2-3): EPEVTQTPSHQVTQMGQEVILRCVPISNHLYFYWYRQILGQKVEFLVSFYNNEISEKSEIFDDQFSVERPDGSNFTLKIRSTKLEDSAMYFCASRSSGSLVTQYFGPGTRLTVL.

The chain links TRBV4-2 to TRBJ1-1; D remains ambiguous. The V end lost 1 base, the J end lost 11 bases, and 14 bases lay between the germline ends. The CDR3 spans 13 residues. CDR1 is LGHNA and CDR2 is YNFKEQ in the germline V gene. The CDR3 nucleotides are TGTGCCAGCAGCCAAGGTATCGGGGTCGGGGCTTTCTTT. It specifies CASSQGIGVGAFF.

This clone was found once. The chain has TRBV30 and TRBJ1-4, with 7 bases fitting TRBD1. The ends lost 5 bases at V and 7 bases at J; junction bases unmatched: 10. This CDR3 comprises 14 residues. Germline V gives CDR1 GTSNPN, CDR2 SVGIG (reference sequence). CDR3 amino acids: CAWSSGAGGEKLFF. CDR3 coding DNA: TGTGCCTGGTCCTCTGGGGCAGGGGGTGAAAAACTGTTTTTT.

The chain couples TRBV11-2 to TRBJ2-7; no clear D gene. The CDR3 is 13 residues long. Germline CDR1 SGHAT, CDR2 FQNNGV. The V end lost 2 bases, the J end lost 3 bases, and 8 bases lay between the germline ends. CDR3 amino acids: CASSLHSGYEQYF. For the CDR3, the DNA is TGTGCCAGCAGCTTACACTCGGGCTACGAGCAGTACTTC.

The rearrangement uses TRBV7-6 and TRBJ1-6; 7 bases are shared with TRBD1. CDR3 size: 15 residues. CDR1 and CDR2 (germline): SGHVS, FNYEAQ. The J segment lost 4 bases and the V segment lost 5 bases, leaving 5 bases of the junction unmatched. The CDR3 DNA follows: TGTGCCAGCAGCCCAAGGGACAGTTATAATTCACCCCTCCACTTT. This gives the protein CASSPRDSYNSPLHF.

The chain employs TRBV12-5 and TRBJ1-2, with 7 bases identical to TRBD1. The CDR3 loop spans 14 amino acids. The V segment lost 5 bases and the J segment 0 bases; nucleotides outside the gene matches: 3. CDR1 LGHNT and CDR2 FRNRAP come from the germline V gene. The CDR3 DNA sequence: TGTGCTAGTGGTCGGGACAGTCCTAACTATGGCTACACCTTC. Encoded protein: CASGRDSPNYGYTF.

The CDR3 nucleotides read TGTGCCATCAGCTTTAACAGGGATGGGGAGCTGTTTTTT. This codes for CAISFNRDGELFF. The rearrangement uses TRBV10-3 and TRBJ2-2, with D possibly being TRBD1 (6 bases). Germline loops: CDR1 ENHRY, CDR2 SYGVKD. V lost 6 bases and J 8 bases, leaving 13 bases between the germline ends. The CDR3 runs to 13 residues.

This clone was recorded only once. This chain connects TRBV28 to TRBJ2-5; TRBD2 aligns across 10 bases. CDR1 and CDR2 (germline): MDHEN, SYDVKM. J was trimmed by 1 base and V by 7 bases; bases with no gene match: 9. The CDR3 has 16 residues. The CDR3 loop reads CASTPTSGKRQETQYF. The CDR3 coding sequence is TGTGCCAGCACCCCCACTAGCGGGAAGCGCCAAGAGACCCAGTACTTC.

V and J are TRBV6-5 and TRBJ2-7, with 14 bases fitting TRBD2. V shed 8 bases and J 4 bases; nucleotides not matched to a gene: 4. CDR1 is MNHEY, CDR2 SVGAGI, per germline. The CDR3 totals 14 residues. The CDR3 region has the DNA TGTGCCAGCCCCCGGACTAGCGGGGGGTACGAGCAGTACTTC. Residues: CASPRTSGGYEQYF.

This chain connects TRBV7-2 to TRBJ1-2; TRBD1 might be the D (5 bases). The CDR3 consists of 14 residues. Germline V lookup: CDR1 SGHTA, CDR2 FQGNSA. Trimming stripped 5 bases from V and 7 bases from J, with 17 bases between. The CDR3 region is CASSVRAGFSGYTF. CDR3 coding DNA: TGTGCCAGCAGCGTCAGGGCAGGCTTCTCTGGCTACACCTTC.

This clone showed up just a few times. This sequence joins TRBV12-5 and TRBJ2-3; the D is unclear. The CDR3 totals 13 residues. Germline CDR1 LGHNT, CDR2 FRNRAP. V was clipped by 1 base and J by 6 bases, with 8 bases between them. The CDR3 here is CASGLDYADTQYF. CDR3 nucleotides: TGTGCTAGTGGTTTGGATTATGCGGATACGCAGTATTTT. Complete variable domain (other parts from reference TRBV12-5 and TRBJ2-3): DARVTQTPRHKVTEMGQEVTMRCQPILGHNTVFWYRQTMMQGLELLAYFRNRAPLDDSGMPKDRFSAEMPDATLATLKIQPSEPRDSAVYFCASGLDYADTQYFGPGTRLTVL.

This clone showed up just once. The chain combines TRBV3-1 (or the pseudogene TRBV3-2) with TRBJ1-6; D gene ambiguous. CDR3 length: 15 amino acids. Trimming removed 6 bases from V and 7 bases from J, with 16 bases in between. The germline CDR1 and CDR2 sequences are LGHDT and YNNKEL (reference sequence). CDR3 bases: TGTGCCAGCAGTTTCGCCTCCTATTCAAATTCACCCCTCCACTTT. This encodes CASSFASYSNSPLHF.

In this sample, this clone turned up once. This sequence joins TRBV30 and TRBJ2-7, with a possible D match to TRBD2 (6 bases). Germline loops: CDR1 GTSNPN, CDR2 SVGIG (reference sequence). V was trimmed by 4 bases and J by 0 bases, leaving 19 bases between them. The CDR3 runs 16 residues. The CDR3 protein is CAWNQAGRGSSYEQYF. The CDR3 region has the DNA TGTGCCTGGAACCAAGCAGGACGGGGGAGCTCCTACGAGCAGTACTTC.

The chain is built from TRBV7-2 and TRBJ1-2; 7 nucleotides agree with TRBD1. Germline V gene lookup returns CDR1 SGHTA and CDR2 FQGNSA. V shed 5 bases, J shed 0 bases, and the junction held 12 bases outside the gene matches. The CDR3 contains 17 residues. CDR3 sequence reads: CASSVRDSKKTNYGYTF. CDR3 nucleotides: TGTGCCAGCAGCGTCCGGGACAGCAAAAAAACTAACTATGGCTACACCTTC.

This chain connects TRBV5-1 to TRBJ2-1; 9 bases agree with TRBD1. Per germline, CDR1 SGHRS and CDR2 YFSETQ. The CDR3 is 13 amino acids. J was trimmed by 8 bases and V by 4 bases; bases with no gene match: 4. CDR3 loop: CASSGDRAYEQFF. The CDR3 DNA reads TGCGCCAGCAGCGGGGACAGGGCCTATGAGCAGTTCTTC. Supplemented by reference TRBV5-1 and TRBJ2-1, the full variable domain reads KAGVTQTPRYLIKTRGQQVTLSCSPISGHRSVSWYQQTPGQGLQFLFEYFSETQRNKGNFPGRFSGRQFSNSRSEMNVSTLELGDSALYLCASSGDRAYEQFFGPGTRLTVL.